This entry is about one TCR beta chain. These data originate in a study of control samples from healthy donors and cancer patients. The table came from immunoSEQ multiplex PCR; TCRdb's copy has only in-frame clones and leaves some out. The table shows about 78,000 clones, with around 90% occurring only once. V shed 2 bases and J shed 7 bases, with 12 bases lying between them. The germline gives CDR1 SGHDT, CDR2 YYEEEE. The CDR3 has 13 residues. Source material: blood. The gene calls are TRBV5-6 and TRBJ2-5, with TRBD2 as a possible D gene (5 bases). This clonotype was sampled from a woman aged 60 to 75 in good health. The CDR3 nucleotides read TGTGCCAGCAGCTTACGGGTTGCGGGGACCCAGTACTTC. This gives the protein CASSLRVAGTQYF. Using reference TRBV5-6 and TRBJ2-5 for the parts outside the CDR3, the full variable domain is DAGVTQSPTHLIKTRGQQVTLRCSPKSGHDTVSWYQQALGQGPQFIFQYYEEEERQRGNFPDRFSGHQFPNYSSELNVNALLLGDSALYLCASSLRVAGTQYFGPGTRLLVL.